This TCR beta chain was identified during a study of CXCR3-negative and CXCR3-positive naive CD8 T cells. Study-level findings and limits: A higher hydrophobicity marked the TRB CDR3s of CXCR3-positive naive cells versus CXCR3-negative naive cells.

With regard to this clonotype: Its antigen is undetermined.

From germline, CDR1 is LNHDA and CDR2 SQIVND (reference sequence). This CDR3 has 15 amino acids. Triplicate approximately 270,000-cell sorts were made of each CD8+ T cell subset. CD45RO-CCR7+CD27+CD95- cells counted as naive CD8+ T cells. Researchers prepared the TRB cDNA libraries using 5' RACE with UMI labels. TCRdb reprocessed the 5' RACE reads and keeps a single row for each CDR3 protein, giving no DNA. The listing contains about 41,000 distinct CDR3 sequences. The chain employs TRBV19 and TRBJ1-1; TCRdb calls TRBD1, which cannot be checked without DNA. The sequence derives from a human donor in good health. Some clones in this sample may be carry-over from other donors' samples. The specimen was naive CXCR3- CD8+ T cells from blood. Subset: CD45RO-CCR7+CD27+CD95- naive CD8+ T cells lacking CXCR3 (TNR3-). The CDR3 spells CASSQGLSLNTEAFF. The full variable domain, rest sourced from reference TRBV19 and TRBJ1-1, is DGGITQSPKYLFRKEGQNVTLSCEQNLNHDAMYWYRQDPGQGLRLIYYSQIVNDFQKGDIAEGYSVSREKKESFPLTVTSAQKNPTAFYLCASSQGLSLNTEAFFGQGTRLTVV.